The 29 T cell receptor beta chains reported below all come from one sample, sequenced in a study of cytomegalovirus exposure and HLA in healthy donors. TCRdb's copy holds only in-frame clones and misses some; the assay was immunoSEQ multiplex PCR. The table has some 99,000 clones, about 90% seen once; the top ten hold about 2%. The sample was PBMCs. All receptors derive from a young woman in good health and CMV-seronegative.

This rearrangement joins TRBV29-1 to TRBJ2-4, with D possibly TRBD1 on 5 matching bases. The CDR3 is 13 residues long. Trimming took 5 bases from V and 8 from J, leaving 16 bases between them. Germline CDR1 reads SQVTM; CDR2 reads ANQGSEA. CDR3 nucleotides: TGCAGCGTTAGTGGGGCGCGGTTCGACATTCAGTACTTC. It translates to CSVSGARFDIQYF.

The chain carries TRBV6-1 and TRBJ2-7; no clear D gene. Germline CDR1 reads MNHNS; CDR2 reads SASEGT. CDR3 size: 14 residues. V shed 0 bases and J shed 2 bases, with 8 bases lying between them. The CDR3 nucleotides read TGTGCCAGCAGTGAAGCGCTCGGAGCCTACGAGCAGTACTTC. As protein: CASSEALGAYEQYF.

The chain carries TRBV30 and TRBJ1-2, with 7 positions matching TRBD1. The CDR3 is 11 residues long. Germline V lookup: CDR1 GTSNPN, CDR2 SVGIG (reference sequence). V shed 5 bases and J 4 bases; nucleotides not matched to a gene: 1. CDR3 DNA: TGTGCCTGGGCAGGGGGCTATGGCTACACCTTC. It encodes CAWAGGYGYTF.

This clone was picked up one time. The chain combines TRBV4-3 with TRBJ1-1; D gene unclear. Germline lookup yields CDR1 LGHNA and CDR2 YSLEER. The CDR3 extends over 16 amino acids. The V end lost 3 bases, the J end lost 2 bases, and 16 bases lay between the germline ends. CDR3 nucleotide sequence: TGCGCCAGCAGCCAGTCGCATCGTCCGGTAAACACTGAAGCTTTCTTT. This encodes CASSQSHRPVNTEAFF.

This rearrangement joins TRBV2 to TRBJ1-2, with TRBD1 as a possible D gene (5 bases). Trimming removed 6 bases at V and 3 bases at J, with 17 bases between. Germline V lookup: CDR1 SNHLY, CDR2 FYNNEI. The CDR3 totals 15 residues. CDR3 in amino acids: CASRWGTLVDYGYTF. Written as DNA, the CDR3 is TGTGCCAGCAGATGGGGCACCCTCGTCGACTATGGCTACACCTTC.

The J gene is TRBJ1-2, the V gene TRBV14, with a weak D call TRBD1 (6 bases). This CDR3 spans 15 amino acids. Germline CDR1 and CDR2: SGHDN and FVKESK. Trimming left V 2 bases short and J 5 bases short, with 15 bases between. CDR3 nucleotides: TGTGCCAGCAGCCAAAGCAGGGGTTCGGCTTATGGCTACACCTTC. Translating it yields CASSQSRGSAYGYTF.

CDR3 bases: TGTGCCAGCAGCTTACGGGGGGCAGGTGGAAACACCATATATTTT. Its translation: CASSLRGAGGNTIYF. The V call is TRBV5-4, the J call TRBJ1-3; possibly TRBD1 for D (6 bases). Germline lookup yields CDR1 SGHNT and CDR2 YYREEE (reference sequence). Trimming took off 2 bases at V and 3 bases at J, with 12 bases between the two ends. This CDR3 region has 15 residues.

This chain uses TRBV7-2 with TRBJ2-7, with unresolved D. The germline V and J ends were trimmed by 1 base and 9 bases, with 10 bases remaining between them. CDR1 is SGHTA and CDR2 is FQGNSA in the germline V gene. The CDR3 spans 12 residues. Here the CDR3 DNA reads TGTGCCAGCAGCTTAGAAGGAGTCATGCAGTACTTC. Encoded protein: CASSLEGVMQYF.

The chain is built from TRBV5-1 and TRBJ2-3; 7 bases match TRBD2. Trimming at V came to 5 bases and at J to 1 base, leaving 16 bases not matched to a gene. This CDR3 region has 18 residues. The germline CDR1 and CDR2 sequences are SGHRS and YFSETQ. The CDR3 nucleotides read TGCGCCAGCAGACTCGGGGACGGGGGGTTCTTACGCACAGATACGCAGTATTTT. Translation: CASRLGDGGFLRTDTQYF.

This clone was seen only a few times. The genes are TRBV18 and TRBJ2-7, with 7 bases matching TRBD1. Germline-derived CDR1 and CDR2 are KGHSH and LQKENI. The V segment lost 4 bases and the J segment 2 bases; nucleotides outside the gene matches: 5. The CDR3 is 14 residues long. The CDR3 region has the DNA TGTGCCAGCTCACTTACTACAGGGGCCTACGAGCAGTACTTC. This gives the protein CASSLTTGAYEQYF.

The chain has TRBV7-3 and TRBJ2-3, with D possibly matching TRBD2 (6 bases). V dropped 0 bases and J dropped 2 bases, with 9 bases sitting between them. Germline-derived CDR1 and CDR2 are SGHTA and FQGTGA. The CDR3 sequence is 15 residues long. CDR3 in DNA: TGTGCCAGCAGCTTAACCGGGACTGTCACAGATACGCAGTATTTT. As protein: CASSLTGTVTDTQYF.

V gene TRBV6-6 combines with J gene TRBJ1-2; 8 nucleotides agree with TRBD1. Germline V gene lookup returns CDR1 MNHNY and CDR2 SVGAGI (reference sequence). J gave up 2 bases and V 7 bases, and 6 bases lay outside the gene matches. The length of the CDR3 is 14 residues. The CDR3 loop is CASNRAGGNYGYTF. CDR3 sequence (DNA): TGTGCCAGCAATCGGGCAGGGGGCAACTATGGCTACACCTTC.

The rearrangement uses TRBV27 and TRBJ2-3; 10 bases agree with TRBD1. V dropped 6 bases and J dropped 1; count of bases not matched to a gene: 4. This CDR3 spans 15 amino acids. In germline, CDR1 is MNHEY, CDR2 SMNVEV (reference sequence). CDR3 loop: CASSRGTGGTDTQYF. Written as DNA, the CDR3 is TGTGCCAGCAGCCGGGGGACAGGGGGCACAGATACGCAGTATTTT.

This clone showed up just a few times. The V gene is TRBV19, the J gene TRBJ2-7; TRBD2 agrees at 7 bases. The length of the CDR3 is 13 residues. CDR1 and CDR2 (germline): LNHDA, SQIVND (reference sequence). The V segment lost 10 bases and the J segment 2 bases; nucleotides outside the gene matches: 8. The CDR3 loop is CATRPSGTYEQYF. As DNA, the CDR3 is TGTGCCACCCGGCCTAGCGGCACCTACGAGCAGTACTTC.

This chain connects TRBV14 to TRBJ1-5, with D possibly TRBD1 on 6 matching bases. Germline CDR1 is SGHDN and CDR2 is FVKESK. Trimming stripped 4 bases from V and 7 bases from J, with 14 bases between. This CDR3 comprises 14 residues. The CDR3 nucleotides are TGTGCCAGCAGCCCCACAGGGTCCGGCCAGCCCCAGCATTTT. Encoded protein: CASSPTGSGQPQHF.

V is TRBV27 and J is TRBJ2-7, with 9 bases identical to TRBD2. CDR1 and CDR2 (germline): MNHEY, SMNVEV (reference sequence). The CDR3 covers 16 residues. With 5 bases clipped from V and 2 bases from J, the junction kept 10 bases outside the gene matches. The CDR3: CASSPILAGRTYEQYF. The DNA for the CDR3 is TGTGCCAGCAGTCCTATCCTAGCGGGACGCACCTACGAGCAGTACTTC.

The gene calls are TRBV28 and TRBJ2-1; weak D call: TRBD1 (5 bases). The CDR3 spans 12 residues. V gave up 2 bases and J gave up 6 bases, with 5 bases separating them. CDR1 is MDHEN and CDR2 is SYDVKM in the germline V gene. DNA for the CDR3: TGTGCCAGCAGTTTAACAGGCAATGAGCAGTTCTTC. Protein: CASSLTGNEQFF.

This CDR3 reads CASSALRGPYYGYTF. The CDR3 DNA reads as TGTGCCAGCAGCGCCCTCCGAGGGCCTTACTATGGCTACACCTTC. The chain couples TRBV9 to TRBJ1-2; D is unclear. This CDR3 is 15 amino acids long. Germline-derived CDR1 and CDR2 are SGDLS and YYNGEE. V was clipped by 3 bases and J by 3 bases, with 15 bases between them.

Only one count was recorded for this clone. This rearrangement joins TRBV7-9 to TRBJ1-5; the D is unclear. The V end was cut by 2 bases, the J end by 7 bases, with 6 bases between. Germline CDR1 and CDR2: SEHNR and FQNEAQ (reference sequence). The CDR3 runs 12 residues. This CDR3 is CASSLFTQPQHF. CDR3 nucleotides: TGTGCCAGCAGCTTATTTACACAGCCCCAGCATTTT.

The rearrangement uses TRBV15 and TRBJ2-7, with 8 bases identical to TRBD1. Germline CDR1 LNHNV, CDR2 YYDKDF (reference sequence). V was clipped by 1 base and J by 3 bases; unmatched bases: 8. The CDR3 has 16 residues. CDR3 nucleotides: TGTGCCACCAGCAGAGTCCCAGGGACAGGAAACTACGAGCAGTACTTC. Translated, it gives CATSRVPGTGNYEQYF. Using reference TRBV15 and TRBJ2-7 for the parts outside the CDR3, the full variable domain is DAMVIQNPRYQVTQFGKPVTLSCSQTLNHNVMYWYQQKSSQAPKLLFHYYDKDFNNEADTPDNFQSRRPNTSFCFLDIRSPGLGDTAMYLCATSRVPGTGNYEQYFGPGTRLTVT.

The rearrangement joins TRBV2 to TRBJ2-3; TRBD2 matches 8 bases. Germline V CDR1 and CDR2: SNHLY, FYNNEI. The CDR3 runs to 15 residues. The V segment lost 6 bases and the J segment 0 bases; nucleotides outside the gene matches: 5. CDR3 in amino acids: CASRETSASTDTQYF. The CDR3 nucleotides read TGTGCCAGCAGGGAGACTAGCGCTAGCACAGATACGCAGTATTTT.

This clone was recorded once. The chain employs TRBV30 and TRBJ1-2; 8 nucleotides agree with TRBD1. The CDR3 totals 16 residues. After removal of 2 bases from V and 2 bases from J, the junction contained 10 bases not matched to a gene. Germline values: CDR1 GTSNPN, CDR2 SVGIG (reference sequence). The CDR3 protein is CAWSLRQGSTNYGYTF. CDR3 nucleotide sequence: TGTGCCTGGAGTCTACGACAGGGGTCTACCAACTATGGCTACACCTTC.

The CDR3 loop is CASSLATAGEKLFF. The CDR3 DNA reads as TGTGCCAGCAGCTTAGCGACAGCGGGTGAAAAACTGTTTTTT. V usage is TRBV7-8 and J usage is TRBJ1-4; D perhaps matches TRBD1 (5 bases). The CDR3 runs to 14 residues. Trimming cost V 0 bases and J 7 bases, with 9 bases left between them. Germline CDR1 is SGHVS and CDR2 is FQNEAQ. The whole variable domain, filled in from reference TRBV7-8 and TRBJ1-4, reads GAGVSQSPRYKVAKRGQDVALRCDPISGHVSLFWYQQALGQGPEFLTYFQNEAQLDKSGLPSDRFFAERPEGSVSTLKIQRTQQEDSAVYLCASSLATAGEKLFFGSGTQLSVL.

V is TRBV29-1 and J is TRBJ1-5, with D maybe TRBD1 (6 bases). This CDR3 is built from 15 residues. V shed 1 base and J shed 2 bases, with 12 bases lying between them. CDR1 SQVTM and CDR2 ANQGSEA come from the germline V gene. The CDR3 DNA reads TGCAGCGTTGAAGTTAGCGCAGGGGGCAATCAGCCCCAGCATTTT. This codes for CSVEVSAGGNQPQHF.

The chain links TRBV25-1 to TRBJ2-1; 11 nucleotides line up with TRBD2. J gave up 4 bases and V 4 bases, and 3 bases lay outside the gene matches. CDR1 is MGHDK and CDR2 is SYGVNS in the germline V gene. This CDR3 comprises 15 residues. The CDR3, as DNA: TGTGCCAGCAGTGTTAGCGGGGGGGGTTACAATGAGCAGTTCTTC. Its translation: CASSVSGGGYNEQFF.

This chain connects TRBV28 to TRBJ1-5; 8 bases fit TRBD1. This CDR3 has 18 amino acids. Germline V gene sequence: CDR1 MDHEN, CDR2 SYDVKM. Trimming took 3 bases from V and 4 from J; bases not matched to a gene: 14. CDR3 amino acids: CASSFFTLDRGQNQPQHF. The CDR3 DNA sequence: TGTGCCAGCAGTTTTTTCACGTTAGACAGGGGCCAAAATCAGCCCCAGCATTTT.

This sequence joins TRBV9 and TRBJ2-7, with a tentative D call TRBD1 (5 bases). Trimming stripped 0 bases from V and 1 base from J, with 8 bases between. The CDR3 totals 14 residues. Germline V lookup: CDR1 SGDLS, CDR2 YYNGEE. The CDR3 region has the DNA TGTGCCAGCAGCGTAGGAGGACATTCCTACGAGCAGTACTTC. It is translated as CASSVGGHSYEQYF.

This chain links TRBV29-1 with TRBJ1-1, with D uncertain. The CDR3 sequence is 13 residues long. Per germline, CDR1 SQVTM and CDR2 ANQGSEA. V was trimmed by 1 base and J by 4 bases, leaving 10 bases between them. The CDR3 reads CSVEALEGTEAFF. The CDR3 region has the DNA TGCAGCGTTGAAGCCCTCGAGGGCACTGAAGCTTTCTTT.

V and J are TRBV6-6 and TRBJ2-3; tentatively, D is TRBD1 (6 bases). The CDR3 sequence is 13 residues long. Trimming cost V 5 bases and J 7 bases, with 13 bases left between them. The V gene's germline CDR1 is MNHNY and CDR2 SVGAGI (reference sequence). The CDR3 DNA reads as TGTGCCAGCAGTGGACCTGACAGGCATACGCAGTATTTT. Translating gives CASSGPDRHTQYF.